The 21 T cell receptor beta chains presented below share a single source sample, sequenced in a study of identical twins. TCRdb independently ran MiXCR on the 5' RACE reads; one entry per CDR3 protein. Of 410,000 or so distinct CDR3 sequences detected, approximately 18% appear once; the ten largest clones hold around 10%. The sample comprised naive T cells sorted from blood. The receptors originated from a man between 50 and 59 years old in good health.

This clonotype was seen many times. The V call is TRBV24-1, the J call TRBJ2-1; D is undetermined. Trimming pared 1 base from V and 0 bases from J, leaving 9 bases between. This CDR3 comprises 16 residues. Germline CDR1 and CDR2: KGHDR and SFDVKD. CDR3 bases: TGTGCCACCAGTGATTTCCGGCACTCCTCCTACAATGAGCAGTTCTTC. It codes for CATSDFRHSSYNEQFF.

The V gene is TRBV12-3 or TRBV12-4, the J gene TRBJ2-1, with D possibly TRBD2 on 6 matching bases. Deletions cut 6 bases from V and 5 bases from J, with 23 bases between. The CDR3 extends over 17 amino acids. CDR3 amino acids: CASSYPRSGGPDNEQFF. In DNA, the CDR3 is TGTGCCAGCAGCTATCCCCGATCCGGAGGGCCGGACAATGAGCAGTTCTTC.

The chain employs TRBV20-1 and TRBJ2-1; 7 bases align to TRBD1. The germline V gene has CDR1 DFQATT and CDR2 SNEGSKA (reference sequence). After removal of 2 bases from V and 0 bases from J, the junction contained 19 bases not matched to a gene. The CDR3 consists of 20 residues. CDR3 bases: TGCAGTGCTAGACCCCCACCTAGGACAGGCCCCTCACGCTCCTACAATGAGCAGTTCTTC. Translated, it gives CSARPPPRTGPSRSYNEQFF.

This clonotype has only a few counts. This chain connects TRBV4-3 to TRBJ2-1, with 10 bases fitting TRBD2. CDR1 LGHNA and CDR2 YSLEER come from the germline V gene. The V segment lost 0 bases and the J segment 5 bases; nucleotides outside the gene matches: 7. The CDR3 sequence is 17 residues long. CDR3 residues: CASSQDPGTSAHNEQFF. In DNA form, the CDR3 reads TGCGCCAGCAGCCAAGATCCAGGGACTAGCGCGCACAATGAGCAGTTCTTC.

The chain carries TRBV20-1 and TRBJ1-5, with D possibly being TRBD1 (5 bases). Germline lookup yields CDR1 DFQATT and CDR2 SNEGSKA (reference sequence). V dropped 6 bases and J dropped 3 bases, with 15 bases sitting between them. The CDR3 consists of 14 residues. Here the CDR3 reads CSAAFGGVNQPQHF. The CDR3 DNA reads as TGCAGTGCGGCCTTTGGGGGGGTCAATCAGCCCCAGCATTTT.

The chain recombines TRBV24-1 with TRBJ1-5, with no clear D. The CDR3 loop spans 13 amino acids. Trimming took 5 bases from V and 9 from J, leaving 13 bases between them. Germline V gene data show CDR1 as KGHDR and CDR2 as SFDVKD. The CDR3 DNA sequence: TGTGCCACCAGTGGCTGGGGTGGTGGGCCCCAGCATTTT. Translating it yields CATSGWGGGPQHF.

CDR3 protein: CSARDLTSGSNTGELFF. CDR3 nucleotides: TGCAGTGCTAGAGATCTAACTAGCGGATCGAACACCGGGGAGCTGTTTTTT. The chain combines TRBV20-1 with TRBJ2-2; 8 nucleotides align to TRBD2. In germline, CDR1 is DFQATT, CDR2 SNEGSKA (reference sequence). V gave up 0 bases and J gave up 0 bases; unmatched junction bases: 6. The CDR3 has 17 residues.

The chain is built from TRBV11-2 and TRBJ2-2; tentative D call: TRBD1 (7 bases). CDR3 length: 16 residues. Per germline, CDR1 SGHAT and CDR2 FQNNGV. V lost 1 base and J lost 4, with 13 bases in between. DNA for the CDR3: TGTGCCAGCAGCTTAGGGGGGACAGCGGGCACCGGGGAGCTGTTTTTT. Its translation is CASSLGGTAGTGELFF.

Only a few counts were recorded for this clonotype. This rearrangement joins TRBV6-1 to TRBJ1-4, with D possibly TRBD1 on 5 matching bases. This CDR3 is built from 15 residues. Germline V CDR1 and CDR2: MNHNS, SASEGT. V was cut by 5 bases and J by 3 bases, with 13 bases left in between. In DNA, the CDR3 is TGTGCCAGCAGTAATCACAGGAGAGCTAATGAAAAACTGTTTTTT. Translated: CASSNHRRANEKLFF.

This clonotype has just a few counts. The rearrangement links TRBV5-1 to TRBJ2-7; D perhaps matches TRBD1 (6 bases). V lost 2 bases and J lost 1, with 10 bases in between. CDR1 SGHRS and CDR2 YFSETQ come from the germline V gene. The CDR3 has 14 residues. The CDR3 bases are TGCGCCAGCAGCTTCGAAGACAGGTCCTACGAGCAGTACTTC. Translating gives CASSFEDRSYEQYF.

The chain uses TRBV5-4 and TRBJ1-2, with 7 bases that match TRBD1. The junction had 2 bases not matched to a gene; V was cut back by 4 bases and J by 2 bases. The CDR3 contains 13 residues. From germline, CDR1 is SGHNT and CDR2 YYREEE (reference sequence). This chain's CDR3 is CASSGDRNYGYTF. The CDR3 region has the DNA TGTGCCAGCAGCGGGGACAGAAACTATGGCTACACCTTC.

The chain joins TRBV7-9 to TRBJ2-7; 7 positions agree with TRBD2. This CDR3 region has 16 residues. V gave up 5 bases and J gave up 4 bases; unmatched junction bases: 14. Germline CDR1 is SEHNR and CDR2 is FQNEAQ (reference sequence). The CDR3 loop reads CASSPDGAGDRYEQYF. In DNA, the CDR3 is TGTGCCAGCAGCCCAGACGGTGCGGGAGATAGGTACGAGCAGTACTTC.

This clonotype has only a few counts. The chain combines TRBV7-9 with TRBJ2-3, with D possibly being TRBD2 (5 bases). This CDR3 contains 13 residues. The V gene lost 2 bases and the J gene lost 3 bases, with 6 bases spanning the gap. CDR1 SEHNR and CDR2 FQNEAQ come from the germline V gene (reference sequence). The CDR3 is CASSLRETDTQYF. CDR3 nucleotides: TGTGCCAGCAGCTTAAGGGAGACAGATACGCAGTATTTT.

This clonotype was detected a few times. The chain combines TRBV5-1 with TRBJ2-5; 8 bases line up with TRBD2. After removal of 7 bases from V and 4 bases from J, the junction contained 12 bases not matched to a gene. Germline V CDR1 and CDR2: SGHRS, YFSETQ. This CDR3 has 15 amino acids. The chain's CDR3 is CASANRAGVGETQYF. The CDR3 coding sequence is TGCGCCAGCGCAAATCGAGCGGGAGTCGGAGAGACCCAGTACTTC.

This clonotype has more than one count but fewer than ten. The chain links TRBV30 to TRBJ1-1; 7 positions match TRBD1. Germline CDR1 and CDR2: GTSNPN and SVGIG (reference sequence). Losses at the gene ends were 3 bases for V and 1 base for J; bases not matched to a gene: 5. The CDR3 is made up of 14 amino acids. DNA of the CDR3: TGTGCCTGGAGGAGGGGGACAGCGAACACTGAAGCTTTCTTT. Its translation: CAWRRGTANTEAFF.

This clonotype was observed at least ten times. V gene TRBV9 combines with J gene TRBJ2-3; D is unresolved. Germline CDR1 is SGDLS and CDR2 is YYNGEE. Trimming left V 3 bases short and J 3 bases short, with 11 bases between. CDR3 length: 14 amino acids. CDR3 residues: CASSAAPATDTQYF. The DNA of the CDR3 is TGTGCCAGCAGCGCAGCCCCAGCGACAGATACGCAGTATTTT.

This clonotype was counted a few times. This chain uses TRBV5-4 with TRBJ1-2; D is unclear. The V gene's germline CDR1 is SGHNT and CDR2 YYREEE (reference sequence). The germline V and J ends were trimmed by 3 bases and 8 bases, with 14 bases remaining between them. The CDR3 is 13 amino acids. CDR3 residues: CASSYSNYGGYTF. The CDR3 DNA sequence: TGTGCCAGCAGCTATTCTAACTATGGCGGCTACACCTTC.

The sample holds a few counts of this clonotype. The chain recombines TRBV20-1 with TRBJ2-2, with D perhaps matching TRBD2 (6 bases). The V gene lost 3 bases and the J gene lost 2 bases, with 13 bases spanning the gap. Per the germline V gene, CDR1 is DFQATT and CDR2 is SNEGSKA (reference sequence). The CDR3 has 15 residues. In DNA form, the CDR3 reads TGCAGTGCTAGGATGGCGGGAATCAACACCGGGGAGCTGTTTTTT. Translated, it gives CSARMAGINTGELFF.

This clonotype has more than one count but fewer than ten. The chain uses TRBV7-9 and TRBJ2-1, with 7 bases matching TRBD1. Trimming took 1 base from V and 4 from J; bases not matched to a gene: 1. Germline V CDR1 and CDR2: SEHNR, FQNEAQ (reference sequence). This CDR3 comprises 14 residues. The CDR3 reads CASSLEGQYNEQFF. As DNA, the CDR3 is TGTGCCAGCAGCTTAGAGGGACAGTACAATGAGCAGTTCTTC.

This clonotype was seen repeatedly, ten times or more. This chain links TRBV29-1 with TRBJ2-7; unclear D gene. Germline-derived CDR1 and CDR2 are SQVTM and ANQGSEA. The CDR3 is made up of 11 amino acids. V was cut by 4 bases and J by 7 bases, with 11 bases left in between. CDR3 region: CSVALSWEQYF. CDR3 in DNA: TGCAGCGTTGCGCTCTCCTGGGAGCAGTACTTC.

This clonotype was recorded at least ten times. This chain uses TRBV11-2 with TRBJ2-7, with 13 bases matching TRBD2. The germline V gene encodes CDR1 SGHAT and CDR2 FQNNGV. The trim removed 4 bases at V and 5 bases at J, leaving 14 bases unmatched. CDR3 length: 18 residues. CDR3 protein: CASSSPVGTSGKHHEQYF. The DNA of the CDR3 is TGTGCCAGCAGCTCACCAGTGGGGACTAGCGGGAAACATCACGAGCAGTACTTC.